The 18 T cell receptor beta chains below come from one sample, sequenced in a study of cytomegalovirus exposure and HLA in healthy donors. PCR primers comprised 60 Vbeta and 13 Jbeta primers. TCRdb's copy holds only in-frame clones and misses some; the assay was immunoSEQ multiplex PCR. The sample lists over 150,000 clones, around 80% seen once, with approximately 2% in the top ten. Sequenced material: PBMCs. These receptors all come from a human donor in good health.

The CDR3 region is CASSYKGTDHFF. In DNA form, the CDR3 reads TGTGCCAGCAGTTACAAAGGGACAGACCACTTCTTC. This chain uses TRBV6-5 with TRBJ2-1; 7 nucleotides align to TRBD1. Losses at the gene ends were 2 bases for V and 16 bases for J; bases not matched to a gene: 8. The CDR3 is made up of 12 amino acids. Germline V gene lookup returns CDR1 MNHEY and CDR2 SVGAGI.

This chain connects TRBV5-6 to TRBJ1-1; tentatively, D is TRBD1 (5 bases). This CDR3 region has 13 residues. Germline lookup yields CDR1 SGHDT and CDR2 YYEEEE. Trimming stripped 6 bases from V and 7 bases from J, with 16 bases between. The CDR3 sequence is CASTLPGIDEAFF. CDR3 sequence (DNA): TGTGCCAGCACCCTCCCAGGGATAGATGAAGCTTTCTTT.

The chain is built from TRBV7-6 and TRBJ2-3; 9 nucleotides match TRBD2. V trimming: 3 bases; J trimming: 5 bases; junction bases outside the gene matches: 6. Germline V CDR1 and CDR2: SGHVS, FNYEAQ. This CDR3 comprises 15 residues. CDR3 sequence (DNA): TGTGCCAGCAGCTTCGGCGGGGGGGCCGTAGATACGCAGTATTTT. Residues: CASSFGGGAVDTQYF.

In the case of this clone: One junction end does not reproduce the germline sequence, and a read error may be involved. The chain employs TRBV7-7 and TRBJ2-7, with 11 bases that match TRBD1. The germline CDR1 and CDR2 sequences are SSHAT and FNYEAQ (reference sequence). This CDR3 is built from 15 residues. CDR3 nucleotides: TGTGCTAGCAGCCAAGGGACAGGGGGATCCTACGAGCAGTACTTC. It codes for CASSQGTGGSYEQYF.

The rearrangement joins TRBV7-9 to TRBJ2-3, with D maybe TRBD1 (6 bases). This CDR3 comprises 15 residues. V lost 7 bases to trimming and J lost 0 bases, with 14 bases between them. Germline values: CDR1 SEHNR, CDR2 FQNEAQ (reference sequence). CDR3 coding DNA: TGTGCCAGCATCGAAACAGGGACAAGCACAGATACGCAGTATTTT. Its protein is CASIETGTSTDTQYF.

The V gene is TRBV5-6, the J gene TRBJ2-1, with D perhaps TRBD1 (5 bases). Trimming left V 5 bases short and J 1 base short, with 10 bases between. Germline CDR1 and CDR2: SGHDT and YYEEEE. The CDR3 totals 14 residues. CDR3: CASRQRGSYNEQFF. The CDR3 nucleotides are TGTGCCAGCAGGCAAAGGGGTTCCTACAATGAGCAGTTCTTC.

This clone was picked up a small number of times. The chain recombines TRBV19 with TRBJ2-3, with D possibly TRBD2 on 5 matching bases. The CDR3 covers 13 residues. Germline values: CDR1 LNHDA, CDR2 SQIVND (reference sequence). Deletions cut 3 bases from V and 4 bases from J, with 8 bases between. CDR3 nucleotides: TGTGCCAGTAGTATTTCCGGGGCAGATACGCAGTATTTT. Its translation is CASSISGADTQYF.

The chain joins TRBV19 to TRBJ2-7, with TRBD1 matching 9 bases. With 4 bases clipped from V and 3 bases from J, the junction kept 1 base outside the gene matches. CDR1 LNHDA and CDR2 SQIVND come from the germline V gene (reference sequence). The length of the CDR3 is 13 residues. For the CDR3, the DNA is TGTGCCAGTAGTACGACAGGGGGCTACGAGCAGTACTTC. It yields the protein CASSTTGGYEQYF.

J is TRBJ2-3 and V is TRBV11-3; a possible D gene is TRBD2 (5 bases). The CDR3 runs to 15 residues. V lost 2 bases to trimming and J lost 6 bases, with 15 bases between them. The germline CDR1 and CDR2 sequences are SGHNT and YENEEA. This CDR3 is CASSLIGGPADTQYF. In DNA form, the CDR3 reads TGTGCCAGCAGCTTAATAGGCGGGCCGGCGGATACGCAGTATTTT.

This rearrangement joins TRBV2 to TRBJ1-1; TRBD1 matches 7 bases. Germline assignment: CDR1 SNHLY and CDR2 FYNNEI. The CDR3 is 13 residues long. V shed 7 bases and J 1 base; nucleotides not matched to a gene: 3. CDR3 nucleotides: TGTGCCAGCACTTGGACAGGGAACACTGAAGCTTTCTTT. Protein product: CASTWTGNTEAFF. Looking up the rest from reference TRBV2 and TRBJ1-1 gives the full variable domain: EPEVTQTPSHQVTQMGQEVILRCVPISNHLYFYWYRQILGQKVEFLVSFYNNEISEKSEIFDDQFSVERPDGSNFTLKIRSTKLEDSAMYFCASTWTGNTEAFFGQGTRLTVV.

This clone appeared a few times. The V and J genes are TRBV20-1 and TRBJ2-7; no firm D call. Between the trimmed V and J ends, which lost 0 bases and 3 bases, there was a span of 3 bases. Germline CDR1 is DFQATT and CDR2 is SNEGSKA (reference sequence). The CDR3 is 11 residues long. As DNA, the CDR3 is TGCAGTGCTAGAGATCTCTACGAGCAGTACTTC. It specifies CSARDLYEQYF.

The chain employs TRBV7-2 and TRBJ1-5; D unresolved. V lost 0 bases to trimming and J lost 1 base, with 7 bases between them. The CDR3 contains 15 residues. From germline, CDR1 is SGHTA and CDR2 FQGNSA. CDR3 coding DNA: TGTGCCAGCAGCTTAGCGTTGGGCAGCAATCAGCCCCAGCATTTT. This codes for CASSLALGSNQPQHF.

This clone was recorded a few times. This chain links TRBV7-9 with TRBJ1-5; 8 nucleotides align to TRBD1. Germline values: CDR1 SEHNR, CDR2 FQNEAQ (reference sequence). Trimming removed 5 bases from V and 0 bases from J; junction bases left unmatched: 9. The CDR3 is 17 amino acids. The CDR3 DNA is TGTGCCAGCAGCCTAGGGACAGGAGATTTTAGCAATCAGCCCCAGCATTTT. Translated: CASSLGTGDFSNQPQHF. Variable domain in full (rest from reference TRBV7-9 and TRBJ1-5): DTGVSQNPRHKITKRGQNVTFRCDPISEHNRLYWYRQTLGQGPEFLTYFQNEAQLEKSRLLSDRFSAERPKGSFSTLEIQRTEQGDSAMYLCASSLGTGDFSNQPQHFGDGTRLSIL.

This chain uses TRBV7-2 with TRBJ1-1; D is unclear. This CDR3 is built from 13 residues. V lost 2 bases and J 7 bases, leaving 11 bases between the germline ends. CDR1 is SGHTA and CDR2 is FQGNSA in the germline V gene. The CDR3 nucleotides are TGTGCCAGCAGCTTATTCTGGCAAAATGAAGCTTTCTTT. This gives the protein CASSLFWQNEAFF.

This sequence joins TRBV4-1 and TRBJ2-3; weak D call: TRBD1 (6 bases). The CDR3 extends over 16 amino acids. Germline CDR1 reads MGHRA; CDR2 reads YSYEKL. V was clipped by 4 bases and J by 2 bases, with 16 bases between them. CDR3 sequence: CASSLLLTGDTDTQYF. CDR3 bases: TGCGCCAGCAGCCTCCTTTTGACAGGCGACACAGATACGCAGTATTTT.

The rearrangement uses TRBV5-6 and TRBJ2-2; 8 bases fit TRBD1. V gave up 0 bases and J gave up 4 bases; unmatched junction bases: 2. The CDR3 spans 15 residues. Germline CDR1 SGHDT, CDR2 YYEEEE. This CDR3 is CASSLGDRFTGELFF. CDR3 bases: TGTGCCAGCAGCTTGGGGGACAGGTTCACCGGGGAGCTGTTTTTT.

The gene calls are TRBV5-1 and TRBJ1-6, with a weak D call TRBD1 (6 bases). CDR1 SGHRS and CDR2 YFSETQ come from the germline V gene. V was pared by 0 bases and J by 4 bases, with 14 bases between. The CDR3 is made up of 17 amino acids. The CDR3 here is CASSLDPQGSYNSPLHF. As DNA, the CDR3 is TGCGCCAGCAGCTTGGACCCACAGGGCTCATATAATTCACCCCTCCACTTT.

The chain carries TRBV4-3 and TRBJ1-1; TRBD1 matches at 11 bases. The J segment lost 4 bases and the V segment lost 3 bases, leaving 10 bases of the junction unmatched. CDR1 is LGHNA, CDR2 YSLEER, per germline. The CDR3 loop spans 17 amino acids. CDR3 DNA: TGCGCCAGCAGCCACGGACAGGGGGCTATTGGGGGCACTGAAGCTTTCTTT. Its translation: CASSHGQGAIGGTEAFF.